This T cell receptor beta chain was captured in a study of T cells in Graves' hyperthyroidism and ophthalmopathy. Overall study context: Pretreatment peripheral blood was obtained at initial diagnosis.

This clonotype was found many times. The antigen remains unidentified. Researchers amplified the TCR beta CDR3 regions from RNA transcripts. HTBI primers were used for first-round RT-PCR of the TCR CDR3. Each CDR3 protein gets one entry after TCRdb re-called the multiplex PCR reads with MiXCR. The data show about 360,000 distinct CDR3 sequences, about 13% seen once. Findings of the study overall: Most thyroid clonotypes expanded above 0.001 appeared in blood too.

Uncontrolled infection, other autoimmune disease, pregnancy or lactation excluded patients. This CDR3 region has 15 residues. V lost 0 bases, J lost 2 bases, and 11 bases lay in between. Germline V gene sequence: CDR1 SGHRS, CDR2 YFSETQ. The rearrangement joins TRBV5-1 to TRBJ1-1; a possible D gene is TRBD1 (5 bases). The TCR sequence derives from a woman aged 18-30 years with Graves' hyperthyroidism. Specimen: blood. In nucleotides, the CDR3 is TGCGCCAGCAGCTTGGTCGACAGCCGAAACACTGAAGCTTTCTTT. It codes for CASSLVDSRNTEAFF.